Detailed here is one T cell receptor (beta chain). What this receptor recognizes is not known. Nothing much larger sits one base from this clone, and base qualities are not available. The intended sense of this specimen's time point label: baseline, week 1 (first vaccination visit). What this sample's treatment or condition label stands for: pre-vaccination baseline after standard-of-care therapy. All donors had newly diagnosed IDH1-mutant astrocytomas of WHO grade 3 or 4 that showed loss of nuclear ATRX. The samples were drawn from NOA16, a multicentre, single-arm, open-label phase I trial in Germany that tested a mutant IDH1 peptide vaccine in humans for the first time. Visit V03 blood draws served as the baseline sample for immunogenicity testing. Genomic DNA for TCRB sequencing was isolated from EDTA blood with the DNeasy Blood and Tissue Kit. The source of the sample is a study of a mutant IDH1 vaccine in newly diagnosed glioma (dated by TCRdb to the early 2020s). In terms of the full investigation: Of the approximately 29 treated patients, around 62% were male and around 38% were female, and a mean age of roughly 40 years was recorded. Longitudinal TCRB deep sequencing was done for about two dozen treated patients, wherever samples were available for exploratory analyses. Six visits were used for peripheral blood collection: V03 (baseline), V05, V07, V10, V12 and V13. Prior to enrollment, patients had been given standard therapy consisting of radiotherapy alone, temozolomide alone, or radiochemotherapy with temozolomide, with the combination given to most patients.

The germline V gene (reference sequence) gives CDR1 as WNHNN and CDR2 as SYGVQD. Clipping removes 8 bases from V and 7 bases from J, with 4 as the unmatched junction base count. The CDR3 runs 11 amino acids, cysteine and phenylalanine included. The retained sequence is limited to the CDR3, 33 bases, with the frame set at the first base. The investigation overall reported the following: PBMC samples for TCRB deep sequencing were selected based on availability. Vaccine-induced immune responses across multiple MHC alleles were detected in 90% to 95% of patients. It was noted by the authors that analyses of patient blood samples could not be reproduced owing to sample limitations. Pseudoprogression seemed to be unrelated to changes in the top peripheral T cell clonotypes found by TCRB sequencing.

The receptor library was made with the immunoSEQ multiplex PCR assay. The hsTCRB Kit was used according to the manufacturer's protocol to amplify rearranged TCR beta chain sequences. An Illumina MiSeq was used to sequence the TCRB libraries. In the original analysis: The proprietary platform of the kit vendor was used for demultiplexing, trimming and gene mapping. In its TCRdb copy, this immuneACCESS table keeps in-frame sequences only and misses some clones. Where compared with another copy, unresolved V genes explain less than half of these, and the others have no known cause. The V and J calls and the clone size are those of that table, but D and trimming were determined from the DNA. The sample yields roughly 51,000 clones; roughly 90% were counted once. The ten top clones hold roughly 2.4% of the sample.

Recombination linked TRBV10-1 to TRBJ2-7, with 8 middle bases fitting TRBD1. The receptor comes from a man aged 35 to 55 with glioma. Sequenced here: PBMCs, sampled from a glioma patient treated with radiotherapy, temozolomide or both. The bases are TGCGCCAGCCCGGACAGGGAGGAGCAGTACTTC. It encodes CASPDREEQYF.